These 21 T cell receptor beta chains share one sample of origin, sequenced in a study of Graves' ophthalmopathy and Graves' hyperthyroidism (dated by TCRdb to 2016 to 2019). The sequencing machine was an Illumina HiSeq 2000. TCR beta CDR3 regions were amplified from RNA transcripts for repertoire sequencing. The first round of RT-PCR was done with HTBI primers and the Qiagen OneStep RT-PCR kit, and was followed by a second round of multiplex PCR, then size selection and purification. Using fastp at Q25 and MiXCR, TCRdb reprocessed the public reads and kept productive beta chains. Rows matching on CDR3 protein sequence are summarized as one entry with the most common DNA and genes. The sample data list 300,000 to 400,000 distinct CDR3 sequences, and roughly 16% of these were observed just once. The leading ten clones occupy roughly 12% of the sample. Source material: peripheral blood. All receptors come from an adult man with Graves' ophthalmopathy.

This clonotype was counted many times. This chain joins TRBV5-1 and TRBJ2-5; no firm D call. The CDR3 is 16 amino acids. V dropped 4 bases and J dropped 7 bases, with 23 bases sitting between them. CDR1 and CDR2 from the germline V gene are SGHRS and YFSETQ. Here the CDR3 DNA reads TGCGCCAGCAGCAGGTACGGCGGATCCCAGGAAGGGACCCAGTACTTC. This gives the protein CASSRYGGSQEGTQYF.

The sample holds a few counts of this clonotype. V is TRBV11-2 and J is TRBJ2-7; 7 bases line up with TRBD2. Germline CDR1 reads SGHAT; CDR2 reads FQNNGV. This CDR3 has 16 amino acids. V was clipped by 1 base and J by 0 bases; unmatched bases: 6. This chain's CDR3 is CASSLGLAVSSYEQYF. DNA for the CDR3: TGTGCCAGCAGCTTAGGTCTAGCGGTAAGCTCCTACGAGCAGTACTTC. Full variable domain (missing parts from reference TRBV11-2 and TRBJ2-7): EAGVAQSPRYKIIEKRQSVAFWCNPISGHATLYWYQQILGQGPKLLIQFQNNGVVDDSQLPKDRFSAERLKGVDSTLKIQPAKLEDSAVYLCASSLGLAVSSYEQYFGPGTRLTVT.

Ten or more counts support this clonotype. The chain joins TRBV2 to TRBJ1-1; 11 bases map to TRBD1. V lost 8 bases and J lost 4; bases outside the gene matches: 9. This CDR3 has 15 amino acids. Germline V lookup: CDR1 SNHLY, CDR2 FYNNEI. The CDR3 is CASGYAGTGGTEAFF. CDR3 nucleotides: TGTGCCAGCGGTTACGCCGGGACAGGGGGCACTGAAGCTTTCTTT.

This clonotype was detected ten times or more. The V and J genes are TRBV20-1 and TRBJ2-7; the D is unclear. Trimming pared 0 bases from V and 3 bases from J, leaving 18 bases between. The germline CDR1 and CDR2 sequences are DFQATT and SNEGSKA (reference sequence). The CDR3 length is 16 residues. In DNA, the CDR3 is TGCAGTGCTAGAGAACAAAGACCCAACAAAAACTACGAGCAGTACTTC. Its protein product is CSAREQRPNKNYEQYF.

The chain recombines TRBV6-4 with TRBJ1-3, with D possibly being TRBD1 (5 bases). This CDR3 comprises 16 residues. The V and J ends lost 2 bases and 0 bases respectively, with 11 bases between them. Germline assignment: CDR1 MRHNA and CDR2 SNTAGT. The CDR3 here is CASSDRGHGSGNTIYF. CDR3 DNA sequence: TGTGCCAGCAGTGACAGGGGTCACGGCTCTGGAAACACCATATATTTT.

This clonotype was counted ten times or more. The CDR3 sequence is CASRDGGGGQETQYF. CDR3 DNA: TGTGCCAGCAGGGATGGCGGGGGTGGTCAAGAGACCCAGTACTTC. The chain carries TRBV7-2 and TRBJ2-5, with 7 bases fitting TRBD2. Germline CDR1 is SGHTA and CDR2 is FQGNSA. The length of the CDR3 is 15 residues. V shed 6 bases and J 2 bases; nucleotides not matched to a gene: 9.

The chain is built from TRBV6-1 and TRBJ1-3, with D perhaps TRBD1 (5 bases). CDR1 and CDR2 (germline): MNHNS, SASEGT. V was pared by 5 bases and J by 0 bases, with 11 bases between. The CDR3 runs to 15 residues. The CDR3 nucleotides are TGTGCCAGCAGTCTTGACAGATACTCTGGAAACACCATATATTTT. It encodes CASSLDRYSGNTIYF.

This clonotype was seen at least ten times. This chain connects TRBV12-3 or TRBV12-4 to TRBJ1-6; D may be TRBD1 (5 bases). The CDR3 is made up of 12 amino acids. V was clipped by 8 bases and J by 10 bases, with 12 bases between them. CDR3 loop: CASQGDESPLHF. The DNA for the CDR3 is TGTGCCAGCCAGGGAGACGAATCACCCCTCCACTTT.

This clonotype was observed many times. This rearrangement joins TRBV12-3 or TRBV12-4 to TRBJ2-2; D not certain. The V gene lost 6 bases and the J gene lost 0 bases, with 14 bases spanning the gap. There are 16 residues in the CDR3. CDR3 sequence: CASRPPLRTNTGELFF. CDR3 DNA sequence: TGTGCCAGCAGACCTCCACTCAGGACGAACACCGGGGAGCTGTTTTTT.

In this sample, this clonotype turned up many times. The V gene is TRBV30, the J gene TRBJ1-1, with D tentatively TRBD1 (5 bases). V was trimmed by 3 bases and J by 5 bases, leaving 13 bases between them. The germline V gene has CDR1 GTSNPN and CDR2 SVGIG (reference sequence). CDR3 length: 13 residues. In nucleotides, the CDR3 is TGTGCCTGGAGCATGGGGGGTCGTACTGAAGCTTTCTTT. Its translation is CAWSMGGRTEAFF.

This clonotype was observed a few times. Just one base apart from a much larger clone, this may be a read error. This chain links TRBV20-1 with TRBJ2-1; the D gene is possibly TRBD2 (5 bases). Germline assignment: CDR1 DFQATT and CDR2 SNEGSKA (reference sequence). The CDR3 is 13 amino acids. Trimming took 6 bases from V and 4 from J, leaving 13 bases between them. CDR3 DNA: TGCAGTGCCCATCCGGGGAGATACAATGAGCAGTTCTTC. It yields the protein CSAHPGRYNEQFF.

This clonotype occurred many times. J is TRBJ1-1 and V is TRBV7-9; no clear D. The germline gives CDR1 SEHNR, CDR2 FQNEAQ (reference sequence). The CDR3 is made up of 14 amino acids. Between the trimmed V and J ends, which lost 1 base and 6 bases, there was a span of 12 bases. CDR3 in DNA: TGTGCCAGCAGCTTAGAGAGGGTTGTAGCTGAAGCTTTCTTT. Translating it yields CASSLERVVAEAFF. The entire variable domain, with the rest obtained from reference TRBV7-9 and TRBJ1-1, is as follows: DTGVSQNPRHKITKRGQNVTFRCDPISEHNRLYWYRQTLGQGPEFLTYFQNEAQLEKSRLLSDRFSAERPKGSFSTLEIQRTEQGDSAMYLCASSLERVVAEAFFGQGTRLTVV.

This chain joins TRBV7-2 and TRBJ2-4, with 9 bases aligning to TRBD1. V shed 1 base and J 16 bases; nucleotides not matched to a gene: 8. The CDR3 is 13 amino acids. From germline, CDR1 is SGHTA and CDR2 FQGNSA. The CDR3 bases are TGTGCCAGCAGCTTAGACAGGGGGCTCACGAGATACTTC. This encodes CASSLDRGLTRYF. The full variable domain, with the rest looked up from reference TRBV7-2 and TRBJ2-4, is GAGVSQSPSNKVTEKGKDVELRCDPISGHTALYWYRQSLGQGLEFLIYFQGNSAPDKSGLPSDRFSAERTGGSVSTLTIQRTQQEDSAVYLCASSLDRGLTRYFGAGTRLSVL.

This clonotype was recorded many times. The chain is built from TRBV6-1 and TRBJ1-2; D ambiguous. Per germline, CDR1 MNHNS and CDR2 SASEGT. The CDR3 has 13 amino acids. Trimming pared 1 base from V and 13 bases from J, leaving 16 bases between. This CDR3 is CASSEDPPPSATF. In DNA form, the CDR3 reads TGTGCCAGCAGTGAAGACCCCCCCCCTTCGGCCACCTTC.

This clonotype was seen many times. This chain joins TRBV11-2 and TRBJ2-7; D perhaps matches TRBD2 (5 bases). Germline loops: CDR1 SGHAT, CDR2 FQNNGV. With 0 bases removed from V and 2 bases from J, the gap between germline ends came to 5 bases. The CDR3 consists of 13 residues. CDR3 loop: CASSLDGAYEQYF. In DNA form, the CDR3 reads TGTGCCAGCAGCTTAGACGGGGCCTACGAGCAGTACTTC.

Many counts were recorded for this clonotype. The chain combines TRBV20-1 with TRBJ2-3; 7 positions match TRBD1. V trimming: 2 bases; J trimming: 4 bases; junction bases outside the gene matches: 9. The CDR3 consists of 15 residues. CDR1 is DFQATT and CDR2 is SNEGSKA in the germline V gene (reference sequence). CDR3 sequence (DNA): TGCAGTGCTAGACGAGGGGGCCACGCAGCAGATACGCAGTATTTT. This codes for CSARRGGHAADTQYF.

This clonotype appeared many times. This CDR3 reads CASSSSGRSYEQYF. CDR3 DNA: TGTGCCAGCAGTTCCAGCGGGAGGTCCTACGAGCAGTACTTC. The rearrangement uses TRBV6-2 or TRBV6-3 and TRBJ2-7, with 9 bases aligning to TRBD2. CDR1 and CDR2 (germline): MNHEY, SVGEGT. There are 14 residues in the CDR3. After removal of 4 bases from V and 1 base from J, the junction contained 2 bases not matched to a gene.

This clonotype was seen a few times. The chain couples TRBV12-3 or TRBV12-4 to TRBJ1-1, with D hard to call. V lost 1 base to trimming and J lost 1 base, with 7 bases between them. The CDR3 consists of 14 residues. The CDR3 DNA is TGTGCCAGCAGTTTAGGTGGTTGGAACACTGAAGCTTTCTTT. As protein: CASSLGGWNTEAFF.

The chain has TRBV7-2 and TRBJ2-7, with D maybe TRBD2 (6 bases). The CDR3 length is 14 residues. V was shortened by 1 base and J by 7 bases, with 14 bases between the two germline ends. Germline V gives CDR1 SGHTA, CDR2 FQGNSA. DNA of the CDR3: TGTGCCAGCAGCTTAGGCGGGACCCGACGGGAGCAGTACTTC. Translated, it gives CASSLGGTRREQYF.

This clonotype was detected ten times or more. The V call is TRBV5-1, the J call TRBJ1-2; D is uncertain. There are 13 residues in the CDR3. V was pared by 0 bases and J by 8 bases, with 11 bases between. CDR1 and CDR2 from the germline V gene are SGHRS and YFSETQ. CDR3 amino acids: CASSLAMSRGYTF. In DNA, the CDR3 is TGCGCCAGCAGCTTGGCCATGTCCAGAGGCTACACCTTC.

Many counts were recorded for this clonotype. V gene TRBV13 combines with J gene TRBJ1-1; D gene unclear. The V gene lost 3 bases and the J gene lost 7 bases, with 15 bases spanning the gap. The CDR3 length is 14 residues. Germline values: CDR1 PRHDT, CDR2 FYEKMQ (reference sequence). DNA for the CDR3: TGTGCCAGCAGCTTCGGGAGCAGGCGGGTTGAAGCTTTCTTT. Translating it yields CASSFGSRRVEAFF.